This TCR beta chain was retrieved from a study of blood T cell repertoires in COVID-19. Profiling relied on immunoSEQ multiplex PCR, and the TCRdb table lists in-frame clones only, not all of them. The data show over 150,000 clones, 83% seen once. This clone was counted many times. In germline, CDR1 is MGHRA, CDR2 YSYEKL. This CDR3 region has 19 residues. Trimming at V came to 6 bases and at J to 1 base, leaving 17 bases not matched to a gene. The chain has TRBV4-1 and TRBJ2-3; 9 positions match TRBD2. The source of this sequence is a woman older than 75 with acute or convalescent COVID-19. Material for sequencing was peripheral blood. The CDR3 protein is CASSYGLARGRLGTDTQYF. CDR3 sequence (DNA): TGCGCCAGCAGTTACGGACTAGCGCGAGGCCGACTAGGCACAGATACGCAGTATTTT.